This T cell receptor beta chain was observed in a study of PD-L1 blockade in urothelial cancer. Study in general: Twenty-five out of 29 patients were men whose urothelial cancer was bladder-origin.

Into every PCR, synthetic TCR analog templates were spiked. TCRdb keeps only in-frame clones here, not all; method: immunoSEQ multiplex PCR. The sample has some 35,000 clones, around 90% seen once; the top ten hold 8.3%. Disease in patients was locally advanced or metastatic urothelial carcinoma. This CDR3 comprises 16 residues. Per germline, CDR1 LNHDA and CDR2 SQIVND (reference sequence). V dropped 1 base and J dropped 3; count of bases not matched to a gene: 7. This clonotype was obtained from a man in his 70s with urothelial cancer. This specimen consisted of PBMCs, obtained around atezolizumab (anti-PD-L1) treatment. The V gene is TRBV19, the J gene TRBJ2-3; TRBD2 agrees at 7 bases. The CDR3 DNA is TGTGCCAGTAGTATAGCCCCCACTAGCGCGACAGATACGCAGTATTTT. Amino acids: CASSIAPTSATDTQYF.